What follows are 16 T cell receptor beta chains derived from one specimen sequenced in a study of vaccination and CD4 T cells after COVID-19. As to treatment: approximately 9-day PBMC culture with coronavirus spike peptide pools or control peptides (ViraFEST assay). The study sequenced cultured CD4+ T cell DNA using the Oncomine TCR Beta short-read assay. From the PCR reads, TCRdb called clonotypes with MiXCR, one entry per CDR3 protein. In the table there are roughly 11,000 distinct CDR3 sequences, more than 60% of which are singletons. No antigens are known for them. Material: CD4+ T cells from blood, cultured in vitro. All receptors come from a human donor who had recovered from COVID-19.

The table lists this clonotype with a few counts. The V and J genes are TRBV6-5 and TRBJ2-1; D uncertain. The germline V gene encodes CDR1 MNHEY and CDR2 SVGAGI. This CDR3 is 13 amino acids long. V was cut by 0 bases and J by 6 bases, with 6 bases left in between. This CDR3 is CASSYSRGNEQFF. The CDR3, as DNA: TGTGCCAGCAGTTACTCCCGCGGCAATGAGCAGTTCTTC.

There are a few counts of this clonotype. The chain recombines TRBV15 with TRBJ1-5, with 7 bases matching TRBD1. CDR1 and CDR2 from the germline V gene are LNHNV and YYDKDF (reference sequence). The length of the CDR3 is 15 residues. The junction had 10 bases not matched to a gene; V was cut back by 9 bases and J by 2 bases. CDR3 protein: CATTNRQGGNQPQHF. CDR3 sequence (DNA): TGTGCCACTACTAACCGACAGGGAGGCAATCAGCCCCAGCATTTT.

The V and J genes are TRBV7-2 and TRBJ2-1, with 7 bases identical to TRBD2. CDR3 size: 16 residues. J lost 8 bases, V lost 5 bases, and 15 bases had no gene match. Germline-derived CDR1 and CDR2 are SGHTA and FQGNSA. CDR3 in amino acids: CASSPSGTIVFDEQFF. The CDR3 nucleotides are TGTGCCAGCAGCCCCTCCGGGACTATCGTTTTCGATGAGCAGTTCTTC.

The chain carries TRBV20-1 and TRBJ2-1, with 9 positions matching TRBD2. This CDR3 region has 22 residues. Germline values: CDR1 DFQATT, CDR2 SNEGSKA (reference sequence). After removal of 0 bases from V and 0 bases from J, the junction contained 21 bases not matched to a gene. CDR3 in amino acids: CSARDSSRGLSGGLLSYNEQFF. The CDR3 DNA reads TGCAGTGCTAGAGATTCTAGCAGGGGACTTAGCGGGGGACTCCTCTCCTACAATGAGCAGTTCTTC.

In its sample, this clonotype ranks as large. The chain couples TRBV28 to TRBJ2-3; D gene ambiguous. The CDR3 runs 13 residues. Germline assignment: CDR1 MDHEN and CDR2 SYDVKM. Trimming left V 1 base short and J 7 bases short, with 9 bases between. CDR3 sequence reads: CASSLSFLNTQYF. DNA of the CDR3: TGTGCCAGCAGTTTATCGTTCTTAAATACGCAGTATTTT.

The CDR3 DNA reads as TGTGCCAGCAGTTACGCCGGGACAGTAACCTACGAGCAGTACTTC. Residues: CASSYAGTVTYEQYF. The chain joins TRBV6-5 to TRBJ2-7, with 7 bases that match TRBD1. Germline CDR1 and CDR2: MNHEY and SVGAGI. The CDR3 covers 15 residues. V gave up 2 bases and J gave up 2 bases; unmatched junction bases: 6.

This clonotype has just a few counts. In DNA, the CDR3 is TGTGCCAGCAGTTTAGCCACCGGACTAGCGGGGGCTGAGCAGTTCTTC. Protein sequence: CASSLATGLAGAEQFF. This sequence joins TRBV12-3 or TRBV12-4 and TRBJ2-1, with 13 bases aligning to TRBD2. The V gene end was trimmed by 0 bases and the J gene end by 9 bases; junction bases not matched to a gene: 5. This CDR3 region has 16 residues.

This clonotype was seen only once. V usage is TRBV5-5 and J usage is TRBJ1-6; TRBD1 aligns across 7 bases. This CDR3 region has 18 residues. Trimming cost V 4 bases and J 0 bases; bases outside gene matches: 10. Per the germline V gene, CDR1 is SGHKS and CDR2 is YYEKEE (reference sequence). The CDR3 is CASSGPDRVLSYNSPLHF. The CDR3 region has the DNA TGTGCCAGCAGCGGCCCAGACAGGGTCCTCTCCTATAATTCACCCCTCCACTTT.

The V gene is TRBV19, the J gene TRBJ2-2; D call uncertain. Germline V lookup: CDR1 LNHDA, CDR2 SQIVND (reference sequence). The CDR3 totals 15 residues. Trimming cost V 5 bases and J 6 bases, with 16 bases left between them. The CDR3 sequence: CASSVQSIRAGELFF. The CDR3 coding sequence is TGTGCCAGTAGTGTACAGAGCATTAGGGCCGGGGAGCTGTTTTTT.

The chain uses TRBV11-3 and TRBJ2-5; 12 positions agree with TRBD2. Germline CDR1 is SGHNT and CDR2 is YENEEA. This CDR3 region has 17 residues. The V and J ends lost 1 base and 2 bases, in that order; junction bases with no gene match: 5. Here the CDR3 DNA reads TGTGCCAGCAGCTTAGTCTTCACTAGCGGGGGGCAAGAGACCCAGTACTTC. Translation: CASSLVFTSGGQETQYF.

This rearrangement joins TRBV9 to TRBJ1-2; D is perhaps TRBD1 (5 bases). Germline V gene lookup returns CDR1 SGDLS and CDR2 YYNGEE. With 3 bases removed from V and 8 bases from J, the gap between germline ends came to 14 bases. The CDR3 is 13 amino acids. CDR3 sequence: CASSARGALGYTF. CDR3 DNA sequence: TGTGCCAGCAGCGCCCGTGGGGCCCTGGGCTACACCTTC.

In DNA, the CDR3 is TGCAGTGCCCAGAGGGACGGCGGGTTGTGGAAACTGTTTTTT. Translating it yields CSAQRDGGLWKLFF. The chain recombines TRBV20-1 with TRBJ1-4; possible D gene TRBD1, 5 bases. The length of the CDR3 is 14 residues. The V gene lost 6 bases and the J gene lost 11 bases, with 22 bases spanning the gap. CDR1 and CDR2 (germline): DFQATT, SNEGSKA (reference sequence).

The chain links TRBV7-2 to TRBJ1-2; 7 bases are a match to TRBD1. This CDR3 is 14 amino acids long. V shed 5 bases, J shed 4 bases, and the junction held 7 bases outside the gene matches. CDR1 is SGHTA, CDR2 FQGNSA, per germline. The CDR3: CASSPQGGAYGYTF. Here the CDR3 DNA reads TGTGCCAGCAGCCCCCAAGGGGGCGCCTATGGCTACACCTTC.

The chain uses TRBV29-1 and TRBJ2-1, with TRBD2 matching 16 bases. The length of the CDR3 is 16 residues. After removal of 6 bases from V and 8 bases from J, the junction contained 10 bases not matched to a gene. Germline-derived CDR1 and CDR2 are SQVTM and ANQGSEA. The CDR3 here is CSVGGLAGGAGDEQFF. The CDR3 region has the DNA TGCAGCGTGGGGGGACTAGCGGGAGGGGCGGGCGATGAGCAGTTCTTC.

The CDR3 loop is CAISEISGNTGELFF. DNA for the CDR3: TGTGCCATCAGTGAGATTTCAGGGAACACCGGGGAGCTGTTTTTT. This rearrangement joins TRBV10-3 to TRBJ2-2; no firm D call. This CDR3 comprises 15 residues. V was clipped by 2 bases and J by 1 base, with 8 bases between them. Germline V gene sequence: CDR1 ENHRY, CDR2 SYGVKD.

This chain connects TRBV7-2 to TRBJ2-5, with 9 bases identical to TRBD1. CDR1 and CDR2 from the germline V gene are SGHTA and FQGNSA. The CDR3 loop spans 16 amino acids. Trimming removed 4 bases from V and 4 bases from J; junction bases left unmatched: 10. In nucleotides, the CDR3 is TGTGCCAGCAGCTCACAACGTAGACAGGGGGTAGAGACCCAGTACTTC. Translating it yields CASSSQRRQGVETQYF. Based on the CDR3 plus reference TRBV7-2 and TRBJ2-5, the full variable domain is GAGVSQSPSNKVTEKGKDVELRCDPISGHTALYWYRQSLGQGLEFLIYFQGNSAPDKSGLPSDRFSAERTGGSVSTLTIQRTQQEDSAVYLCASSSQRRQGVETQYFGPGTRLLVL.